One and the same sample provided the 27 T cell receptor beta chains below, sequenced in a study of Graves' ophthalmopathy and Graves' hyperthyroidism listed by TCRdb under 2018. This sample was sequenced with an Illumina HiSeq 2000. For repertoire sequencing, the TCR beta CDR3 regions were amplified from RNA transcripts. The first round of RT-PCR was done with HTBI primers and the Qiagen OneStep RT-PCR kit, and was followed by a second round of multiplex PCR, then size selection and purification. TCRdb trimmed the raw reads at Q25, called clones with MiXCR and kept productive beta chains. For every CDR3 protein sequence, its rows merge into one entry that carries the most common genes and DNA. This sample gives hundreds of thousands of distinct CDR3 sequences in total; around 40% of them show up just once. The ten largest make up around 40% of the sample. The sample comprised peripheral blood. Receptors originate from an adult man with Graves' ophthalmopathy.

This clonotype was seen only a few times. V usage is TRBV28 and J usage is TRBJ1-2, with D uncertain. The germline V and J ends were trimmed by 8 bases and 6 bases, with 7 bases remaining between them. The CDR3 sequence is 10 residues long. Germline CDR1 and CDR2: MDHEN and SYDVKM. The CDR3 bases are TGTGCCAGCTCAGAGGATGGCTACACCTTC. Its translation is CASSEDGYTF.

This chain links TRBV11-2 with TRBJ2-2, with 9 bases aligning to TRBD2. Losses at the gene ends were 3 bases for V and 0 bases for J; bases not matched to a gene: 8. The CDR3 is 18 residues long. Germline V lookup: CDR1 SGHAT, CDR2 FQNNGV. CDR3 region: CASSFGLAGRANTGELFF. Written as DNA, the CDR3 is TGTGCCAGCAGCTTCGGGCTAGCGGGGAGAGCGAACACCGGGGAGCTGTTTTTT.

At least ten counts were recorded for this clonotype. This chain joins TRBV2 and TRBJ1-5, with TRBD1 as a possible D gene (5 bases). This CDR3 is 15 amino acids long. Trimming pared 2 bases from V and 7 bases from J, leaving 15 bases between. Germline values: CDR1 SNHLY, CDR2 FYNNEI. The CDR3 DNA is TGTGCCAGCAGTGAATTTGGTCAGGGAGGGCAGCCCCAGCATTTT. This gives the protein CASSEFGQGGQPQHF.

The V call is TRBV10-3, the J call TRBJ2-2; D perhaps matches TRBD2 (6 bases). The CDR3 has 16 residues. V was shortened by 6 bases and J by 0 bases, with 14 bases between the two germline ends. CDR1 and CDR2 from the germline V gene are ENHRY and SYGVKD. CDR3 region: CAISPMDYPNTGELFF. CDR3 sequence (DNA): TGTGCCATCAGCCCGATGGACTACCCGAACACCGGGGAGCTGTTTTTT.

The rearrangement uses TRBV7-6 and TRBJ2-5; TRBD1 agrees at 7 bases. In germline, CDR1 is SGHVS, CDR2 FNYEAQ. Germline trimming cut 6 bases from V and 4 bases from J; bases unmatched to any gene: 8. The CDR3 totals 14 residues. The CDR3 here is CASRDAGGRETQYF. CDR3 in DNA: TGTGCCAGCAGAGATGCAGGGGGTCGAGAGACCCAGTACTTC.

This clonotype was recorded many times. The V gene is TRBV2, the J gene TRBJ1-5; D unresolved. The CDR3 totals 15 residues. CDR1 and CDR2 from the germline V gene are SNHLY and FYNNEI. V was trimmed by 4 bases and J by 2 bases, leaving 12 bases between them. CDR3 protein: CASSAPGGGNQPQHF. CDR3 nucleotide sequence: TGTGCCAGCAGTGCCCCGGGCGGGGGCAATCAGCCCCAGCATTTT. The whole variable domain, filled in from reference TRBV2 and TRBJ1-5, reads EPEVTQTPSHQVTQMGQEVILRCVPISNHLYFYWYRQILGQKVEFLVSFYNNEISEKSEIFDDQFSVERPDGSNFTLKIRSTKLEDSAMYFCASSAPGGGNQPQHFGDGTRLSIL.

This clonotype came up many times. The rearrangement links TRBV6-1 to TRBJ1-2; D is unresolved. V gave up 1 base and J gave up 1 base, with 4 bases separating them. Germline CDR1 and CDR2: MNHNS and SASEGT. This CDR3 contains 13 residues. In DNA, the CDR3 is TGTGCCAGCAGTGAAGGACATAACTATGGCTACACCTTC. Protein: CASSEGHNYGYTF.

The sample holds many counts of this clonotype. This chain uses TRBV24-1 with TRBJ1-2; D is ambiguous. The V end was cut by 5 bases, the J end by 8 bases, with 14 bases between. The CDR3 is made up of 13 amino acids. CDR1 is KGHDR, CDR2 SFDVKD, per germline. This CDR3 is CATSGRSGRGYTF. As DNA, the CDR3 is TGTGCCACCAGTGGCCGGTCTGGACGAGGCTACACCTTC.

This clonotype was seen many times. The rearrangement uses TRBV25-1 and TRBJ1-1; D is uncertain. The CDR3 has 16 residues. V lost 0 bases and J 3 bases, leaving 14 bases between the germline ends. Germline CDR1 MGHDK, CDR2 SYGVNS. The CDR3 DNA sequence: TGTGCCAGCAGTGAATACTTCCCCGGGCGGTACACTGAAGCTTTCTTT. Translating gives CASSEYFPGRYTEAFF. Using reference TRBV25-1 and TRBJ1-1 for the parts outside the CDR3, the full variable domain is EADIYQTPRYLVIGTGKKITLECSQTMGHDKMYWYQQDPGMELHLIHYSYGVNSTEKGDLSSESTVSRIRTEHFPLTLESARPSHTSQYLCASSEYFPGRYTEAFFGQGTRLTVV.

This chain links TRBV19 with TRBJ2-1, with D unclear. The germline V gene has CDR1 LNHDA and CDR2 SQIVND (reference sequence). V lost 6 bases and J 1 base, leaving 16 bases between the germline ends. The CDR3 is 16 residues long. CDR3 residues: CASSPRAEISYNEQFF. The CDR3 region has the DNA TGTGCCAGTAGCCCTAGGGCGGAAATATCCTACAATGAGCAGTTCTTC.

J is TRBJ2-7 and V is TRBV6-6, with D hard to call. The CDR3 has 12 amino acids. Germline values: CDR1 MNHNY, CDR2 SVGAGI (reference sequence). Trimming took 6 bases from V and 2 from J, leaving 8 bases between them. CDR3 amino acids: CASSKGAYEQYF. The CDR3, as DNA: TGTGCCAGCAGCAAAGGCGCCTACGAGCAGTACTTC.

This clonotype showed up just a few times. The chain uses TRBV15 and TRBJ2-7; 8 bases line up with TRBD2. The CDR3 totals 13 residues. V shed 2 bases and J 12 bases; nucleotides not matched to a gene: 9. Germline assignment: CDR1 LNHNV and CDR2 YYDKDF (reference sequence). The CDR3 nucleotides are TGTGCCACCAGCAGAATACTAGCGGACAGTCCGTACTTC. Amino acid sequence: CATSRILADSPYF.

This clonotype was seen at least ten times. The gene calls are TRBV19 and TRBJ2-6; possibly TRBD1 for D (5 bases). Germline CDR1 is LNHDA and CDR2 is SQIVND (reference sequence). The length of the CDR3 is 15 residues. V gave up 4 bases and J gave up 2 bases, with 9 bases separating them. CDR3 loop: CASSTTETGANVLTF. The CDR3 DNA sequence: TGTGCCAGTAGTACGACAGAGACTGGGGCCAACGTCCTGACTTTC.

This clonotype was counted a few times. The junction departs from germline at one end; a sequencing error may be responsible. DNA of the CDR3: TGTGCCAGCAGTCTAGCGGGGGAAAAAGAGACCCAGTACTTC. Translating gives CASSLAGEKETQYF. The chain combines TRBV24-1 with TRBJ2-5; TRBD2 aligns across 10 bases. The CDR3 has 14 amino acids. The germline CDR1 and CDR2 sequences are KGHDR and SFDVKD.

In this sample, this clonotype turned up a few times. The gene calls are TRBV7-9 and TRBJ2-6; TRBD2 is a possible D gene (5 bases). Germline lookup yields CDR1 SEHNR and CDR2 FQNEAQ (reference sequence). Deletions cut 4 bases from V and 1 base from J, with 14 bases between. The CDR3 sequence is 17 residues long. This CDR3 reads CASSSGLLRSGANVLTF. The CDR3 nucleotides read TGTGCCAGCAGCTCCGGACTCTTACGATCTGGGGCCAACGTCCTGACTTTC.

The J gene is TRBJ1-3, the V gene TRBV25-1; the D is unclear. The CDR3 consists of 17 residues. CDR1 MGHDK and CDR2 SYGVNS come from the germline V gene. V gave up 5 bases and J gave up 0 bases, with 17 bases separating them. CDR3 sequence: CASSYSERLLSGNTIYF. The CDR3 DNA follows: TGTGCCAGCAGTTACTCGGAGAGGCTTCTCTCTGGAAACACCATATATTTT.

This chain connects TRBV10-3 to TRBJ1-6; tentative D call: TRBD1 (6 bases). V lost 4 bases and J lost 6, with 10 bases in between. The CDR3 spans 14 residues. CDR1 is ENHRY and CDR2 is SYGVKD in the germline V gene. CDR3: CAISGGPANSPLHF. As DNA, the CDR3 is TGTGCCATCAGTGGGGGGCCGGCTAATTCACCCCTCCACTTT.

The chain recombines TRBV7-9 with TRBJ2-5; D is uncertain. Germline CDR1 reads SEHNR; CDR2 reads FQNEAQ (reference sequence). V lost 1 base and J lost 9, with 15 bases in between. The CDR3 runs 14 residues. DNA for the CDR3: TGTGCCAGCAGCTTAGTTGGCAGCCCGGCGGCCCAGTACTTC. This codes for CASSLVGSPAAQYF.

The chain links TRBV15 to TRBJ2-5; 9 bases align to TRBD2. Germline V gene lookup returns CDR1 LNHNV and CDR2 YYDKDF (reference sequence). V lost 3 bases and J lost 3; bases outside the gene matches: 8. The CDR3 has 16 residues. CDR3 DNA sequence: TGTGCCACCAGCAGTCCCGCGGGAGGGCCTAAAGAGACCCAGTACTTC. Residues: CATSSPAGGPKETQYF.

The chain uses TRBV25-1 and TRBJ1-6; tentative D call: TRBD1 (6 bases). The CDR3 has 15 residues. The germline CDR1 and CDR2 sequences are MGHDK and SYGVNS. Between the trimmed V and J ends, which lost 4 bases and 9 bases, there was a span of 16 bases. The CDR3 coding sequence is TGTGCCAGCAGTGCTACGCGGGGGGCAAGTTCACCCCTCCACTTT. Protein product: CASSATRGASSPLHF.

This clonotype was seen a handful of times. V gene TRBV10-1 combines with J gene TRBJ1-2; 8 nucleotides match TRBD1. The V segment lost 10 bases and the J segment 0 bases; nucleotides outside the gene matches: 10. The CDR3 spans 15 residues. The germline gives CDR1 WNHNN, CDR2 SYGVQD (reference sequence). As DNA, the CDR3 is TGCGCCAATTTCCGGGACAGGAGCCCTAACTATGGCTACACCTTC. As protein: CANFRDRSPNYGYTF.

This clonotype was counted a few times. V gene TRBV10-3 combines with J gene TRBJ1-2; 7 nucleotides agree with TRBD1. CDR1 is ENHRY and CDR2 is SYGVKD in the germline V gene. V shed 10 bases and J 3 bases; nucleotides not matched to a gene: 14. The CDR3 runs 15 residues. The CDR3 region has the DNA TGTGCCAGCCGGGGACAGTTGCTCCTATACTATGGCTACACCTTC. It specifies CASRGQLLLYYGYTF.

A remark on this clonotype: With a much larger clone just one base away, this may be a read error. This chain connects TRBV20-1 to TRBJ1-6, with D possibly TRBD1 on 6 matching bases. Germline V gene lookup returns CDR1 DFQATT and CDR2 SNEGSKA (reference sequence). V lost 5 bases, J lost 14 bases, and 13 bases lay in between. This CDR3 region has 11 residues. CDR3 sequence reads: CSADQGRALHF. The CDR3 coding sequence is TGCAGTGCTGATCAGGGGCGGGCCCTCCACTTT.

This clonotype has only a few counts. The chain carries TRBV20-1 and TRBJ1-3; possibly TRBD1 for D (6 bases). The V end lost 0 bases, the J end lost 7 bases, and 13 bases lay between the germline ends. CDR1 DFQATT and CDR2 SNEGSKA come from the germline V gene (reference sequence). CDR3 length: 14 amino acids. CDR3 sequence: CSAREVTGRNTIYF. The DNA of the CDR3 is TGCAGTGCTAGAGAAGTCACAGGGCGGAACACCATATATTTT.

In its sample, this clonotype was seen a few times. V gene TRBV14 combines with J gene TRBJ1-2; perhaps TRBD1 as D (5 bases). This CDR3 is built from 17 residues. Trimming took 0 bases from V and 0 from J, leaving 14 bases between them. From germline, CDR1 is SGHDN and CDR2 FVKESK. CDR3 region: CASSQDRRADTNYGYTF. The CDR3 bases are TGTGCCAGCAGCCAAGATAGGAGGGCGGACACTAACTATGGCTACACCTTC.

The V call is TRBV7-9, the J call TRBJ1-2; tentative D call: TRBD1 (6 bases). Germline V lookup: CDR1 SEHNR, CDR2 FQNEAQ (reference sequence). This CDR3 region has 12 residues. V shed 9 bases and J shed 13 bases, with 21 bases lying between them. CDR3 region: CASPSGTPWPTF. The CDR3 coding sequence is TGTGCCAGTCCCTCGGGGACACCTTGGCCCACCTTC.

This clonotype was detected only a few times. A much larger clone is a single base away; this may be a read error. This sequence joins TRBV24-1 and TRBJ1-5; 11 bases line up with TRBD1. Germline lookup yields CDR1 KGHDR and CDR2 SFDVKD. The V and J ends lost 5 bases and 2 bases, in that order; junction bases with no gene match: 10. The CDR3 has 18 amino acids. CDR3 protein: CATSAPRTGGTGNQPQHF. Written as DNA, the CDR3 is TGTGCCACCAGTGCCCCACGGACAGGGGGCACGGGCAATCAGCCCCAGCATTTT.